This TCR beta chain was observed in a study of regulatory T cells in long-lasting Graves disease. General study findings and limits: Relative to newly diagnosed Graves' patients, persistent ones had lower TCR diversity. Fewer public clonotypes were shared by new patients (approximately 1,000) than by persistent patients (approximately 2,700).

Relying on iRepertoire HTBI primers and Arm-PCR of CDR3 regions, the team built TCR beta libraries. Authors' processing steps: Sample data revealed approximately 60 TRBV and 12 to 15 TRBJ segments. One entry per CDR3 protein results from TCRdb running MiXCR on the multiplex PCR reads. What appears here as the V and J calls and clone size reflects TCRdb's work, not the paper's. Of hundreds of thousands of distinct CDR3 sequences in the sample, about 15% were seen once. This clonotype was seen repeatedly, ten times or more. Its specificity is not known. From germline, CDR1 is MDHEN and CDR2 SYDVKM. V lost 8 bases to trimming and J lost 3 bases, with 16 bases between them. The CDR3 is made up of 14 amino acids. Time point given: newly diagnosed GD, antithyroid drugs for less than 3 months. The TCR library was made from RNA that had been extracted from PBMCs in TRIzol. Separately, the same data were catalogued under a study of T cells in Graves' hyperthyroidism and ophthalmopathy. That investigation notes: HTBI primers were used for first-round RT-PCR of the TCR CDR3.

This material consisted of peripheral blood mononuclear cells (PBMCs), taken at new diagnosis, from a patient treated with antithyroid drugs. This sequence joins TRBV28 and TRBJ2-5; TRBD1 might be the D (6 bases). This receptor was taken from a woman aged 40 to 55 with Graves disease. The CDR3 DNA sequence: TGTGCCAGCTGGGGGCCTGTCCGAGAAGAGACCCAGTACTTC. Protein product: CASWGPVREETQYF.